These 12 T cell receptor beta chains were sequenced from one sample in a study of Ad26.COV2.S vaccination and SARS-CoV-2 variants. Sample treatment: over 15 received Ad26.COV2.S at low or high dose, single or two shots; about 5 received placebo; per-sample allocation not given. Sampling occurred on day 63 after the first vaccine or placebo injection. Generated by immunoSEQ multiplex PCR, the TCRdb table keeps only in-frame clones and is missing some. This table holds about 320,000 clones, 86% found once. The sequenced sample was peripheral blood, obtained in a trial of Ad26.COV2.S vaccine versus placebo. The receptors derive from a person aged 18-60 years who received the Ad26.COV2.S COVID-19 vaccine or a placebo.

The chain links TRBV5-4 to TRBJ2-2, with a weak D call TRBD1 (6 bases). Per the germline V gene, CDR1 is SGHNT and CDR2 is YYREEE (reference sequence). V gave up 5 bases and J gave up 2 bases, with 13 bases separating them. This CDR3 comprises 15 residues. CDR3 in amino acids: CASRPGQKNTGELFF. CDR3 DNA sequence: TGTGCCAGCAGACCCGGACAGAAAAACACCGGGGAGCTGTTTTTT.

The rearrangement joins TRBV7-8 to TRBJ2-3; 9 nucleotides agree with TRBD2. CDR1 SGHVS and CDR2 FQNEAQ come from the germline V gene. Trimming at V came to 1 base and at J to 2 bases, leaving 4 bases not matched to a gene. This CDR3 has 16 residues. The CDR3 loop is CASSLGLAAFTDTQYF. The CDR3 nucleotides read TGTGCCAGCAGCTTAGGACTAGCGGCTTTCACAGATACGCAGTATTTT.

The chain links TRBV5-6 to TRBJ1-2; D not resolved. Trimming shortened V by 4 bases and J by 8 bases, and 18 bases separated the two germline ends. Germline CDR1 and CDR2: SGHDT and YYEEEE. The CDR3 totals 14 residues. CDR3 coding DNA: TGTGCCAGCAGCACGCCAGCCGGCAGGTGGGGCTACACCTTC. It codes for CASSTPAGRWGYTF.

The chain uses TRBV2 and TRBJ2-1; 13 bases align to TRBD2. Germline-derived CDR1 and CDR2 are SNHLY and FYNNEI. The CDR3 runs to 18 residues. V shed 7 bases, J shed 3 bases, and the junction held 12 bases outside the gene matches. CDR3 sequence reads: CASTLLAGGRVVYNEQFF. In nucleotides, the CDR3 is TGTGCCAGCACCCTACTAGCGGGGGGGCGGGTGGTCTACAATGAGCAGTTCTTC.

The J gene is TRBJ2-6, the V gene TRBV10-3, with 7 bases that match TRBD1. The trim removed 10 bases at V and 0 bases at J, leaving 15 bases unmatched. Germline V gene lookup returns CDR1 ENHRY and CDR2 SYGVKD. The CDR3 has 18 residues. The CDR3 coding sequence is TGTGCCACAAGCTCCCGGGACAGTATCTTCTCTGGGGCCAACGTCCTGACTTTC. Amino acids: CATSSRDSIFSGANVLTF.

This CDR3 reads CARSLAGVYGYTF. The CDR3 bases are TGTGCCAGAAGCTTGGCAGGGGTCTATGGCTACACCTTC. The chain carries TRBV5-3 and TRBJ1-2, with a possible D match to TRBD1 (6 bases). TRBV5-3 is reported as an ORF; its role is uncertain. The CDR3 has 13 residues. The V and J ends lost 0 bases and 4 bases respectively, with 7 bases between them.

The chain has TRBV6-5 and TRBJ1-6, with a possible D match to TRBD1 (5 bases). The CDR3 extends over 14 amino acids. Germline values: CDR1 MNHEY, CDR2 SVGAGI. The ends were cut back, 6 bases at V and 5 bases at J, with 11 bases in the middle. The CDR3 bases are TGTGCCAGCAGGGGGGACCGCAATAATTCACCCCTCCACTTT. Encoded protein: CASRGDRNNSPLHF.

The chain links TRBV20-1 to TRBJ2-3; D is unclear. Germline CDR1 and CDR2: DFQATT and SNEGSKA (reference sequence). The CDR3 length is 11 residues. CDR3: CTPSIPGTQYF. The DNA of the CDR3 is TGCACCCCCTCTATTCCTGGTACGCAGTATTTT.

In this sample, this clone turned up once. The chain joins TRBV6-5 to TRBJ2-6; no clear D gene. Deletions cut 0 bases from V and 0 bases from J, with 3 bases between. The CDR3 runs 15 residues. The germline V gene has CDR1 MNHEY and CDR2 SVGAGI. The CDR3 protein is CASSYSVSGANVLTF. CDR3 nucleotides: TGTGCCAGCAGTTACTCAGTCTCTGGGGCCAACGTCCTGACTTTC.

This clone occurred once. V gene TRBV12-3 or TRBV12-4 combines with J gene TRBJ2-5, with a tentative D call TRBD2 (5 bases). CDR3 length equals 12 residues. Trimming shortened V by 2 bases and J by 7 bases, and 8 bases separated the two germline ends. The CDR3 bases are TGTGCCAGCAGTTTAAGGAGCGGGACCCAGTACTTC. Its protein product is CASSLRSGTQYF.

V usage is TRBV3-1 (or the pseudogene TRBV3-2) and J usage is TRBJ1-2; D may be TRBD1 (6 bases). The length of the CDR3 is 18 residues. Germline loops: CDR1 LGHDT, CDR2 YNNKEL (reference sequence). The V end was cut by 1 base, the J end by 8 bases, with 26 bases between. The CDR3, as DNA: TGTGCCAGCAGCCAAGTGTGGGCAGGGGATTCCCTTCTGGGGGGCTACACCTTC. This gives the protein CASSQVWAGDSLLGGYTF.

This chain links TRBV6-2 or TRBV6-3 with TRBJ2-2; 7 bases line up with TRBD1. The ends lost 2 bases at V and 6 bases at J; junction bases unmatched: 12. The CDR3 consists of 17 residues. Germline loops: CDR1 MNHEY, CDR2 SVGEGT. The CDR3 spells CASSYPTTGVYSGELFF. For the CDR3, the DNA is TGTGCCAGCAGTTACCCAACTACAGGGGTTTATTCCGGGGAGCTGTTTTTT.